The rows below give T cell receptor beta chains drawn from one sample of a study of cytomegalovirus exposure and HLA in healthy donors. Clones were sequenced by immunoSEQ multiplex PCR, and TCRdb holds only the in-frame ones, with some missing. The table shows 100,000 to 150,000 clones, with about three quarters occurring only once. Sequencing was performed on PBMCs. These receptors all stem from a man aged 40-55 years in good health and CMV-seropositive. Each CDR3 is given with its conserved first and last residue. A D gene is named only where the DNA matches it firmly. Clone size is not always given. Where it is, it says once, few, many or a class for expanded clones.

j_call	clone_size	d_call	v_call	cdr3_aa	cdr3_nt
TRBJ1-3	few	TRBD1	TRBV18	CASSPLGTGRRGNTIYF	TGTGCCAGCTCACCATTAGGGACAGGGCGACGCGGAAACACCATATATTTT
TRBJ1-2	-	TRBD1	TRBV7-9	CSSIPPGQSANYGYTF	TGTTCCAGCATCCCCCCGGGACAGTCAGCTAACTATGGCTACACCTTC
TRBJ2-3	-	-	TRBV5-1	CASSLVQGTDTQYF	TGCGCCAGCAGCTTGGTCCAGGGGACAGATACGCAGTATTTT
TRBJ2-1	once	TRBD2	TRBV4-1	CASSQLGLPPPYNEQFF	TGCGCCAGCAGCCAGCTGGGACTACCGCCTCCTTACAATGAGCAGTTCTTC
TRBJ2-3	-	TRBD2	TRBV2	CASSHPGSGRDTQYF	TGTGCCAGCAGCCACCCAGGGAGCGGGAGGGATACGCAGTATTTT
TRBJ2-5	-	TRBD2	TRBV18	CASSPATSGSGTQYF	TGTGCCAGCTCACCAGCGACTAGCGGGAGTGGGACCCAGTACTTC
TRBJ2-1	-	TRBD2	TRBV30	CAWSTGLARHNEQFF	TGTGCCTGGAGTACCGGACTAGCGAGACACAATGAGCAGTTCTTC
TRBJ1-1	-	TRBD1	TRBV9	CASSTQGLPNTEAFF	TGTGCCAGCAGCACACAGGGGCTCCCGAACACTGAAGCTTTCTTT
TRBJ2-7	-	-	TRBV15	CATSREERQYEQYF	TGTGCCACCAGCAGAGAAGAGCGGCAGTACGAGCAGTACTTC
TRBJ2-1	-	-	TRBV19	CASSIEFAGYNEQFF	TGTGCCAGTAGTATAGAGTTCGCGGGGTACAATGAGCAGTTCTTC
TRBJ2-1	-	TRBD1	TRBV9	CASSVAPGQGNGEQFF	TGTGCCAGCAGCGTAGCCCCGGGACAGGGGAATGGTGAGCAGTTCTTC
TRBJ1-5	-	-	TRBV28	CASSFQTGIYSNQPQHF	TGTGCCAGCAGTTTTCAGACAGGAATATATAGCAATCAGCCCCAGCATTTT
TRBJ1-2	-	-	TRBV9	CASSPVTGSYYGYTF	TGTGCCAGCAGCCCGGTGACAGGCTCATACTATGGCTACACCTTC
TRBJ1-6	-	TRBD1	TRBV28	CASRGGLYNSPLHF	TGTGCCAGCAGAGGGGGCCTTTATAATTCACCCCTCCACTTT
TRBJ2-1	-	-	TRBV20-1	CSARRDEQFF	TGCAGTGCCAGACGGGATGAGCAGTTCTTC
TRBJ2-5	once	-	TRBV7-9	CASSPRSQGYQETQYF	TGTGCCAGCAGCCCTCGTTCACAGGGTTACCAAGAGACCCAGTACTTC
TRBJ1-5	-	TRBD1	TRBV7-4	CASSLERQGSQPQHF	TGTGCCAGCAGCTTAGAAAGACAGGGCTCTCAGCCCCAGCATTTT
TRBJ1-6	-	TRBD1	TRBV30	CAWKGDSSSYNSPLHF	TGTGCCTGGAAAGGGGACAGCAGCTCCTATAATTCACCCCTCCACTTT
TRBJ1-1	-	-	TRBV2	CAISRARDTEAFF	TGTGCCATCTCCAGGGCCCGGGACACTGAAGCTTTCTTT
TRBJ2-7	-	-	TRBV25-1	CASRPTGAYEQYF	TGTGCCAGCAGGCCCACGGGGGCCTACGAGCAGTACTTC
TRBJ2-7	-	TRBD2	TRBV6-1	CASIGVRGGDYEQYF	TGTGCCAGCATAGGCGTGCGGGGGGGGGATTACGAGCAGTACTTC
TRBJ1-5	many	-	TRBV7-2	CASSSRAAENQPQHF	TGTGCCAGCAGCTCCCGGGCAGCGGAAAATCAGCCCCAGCATTTT
TRBJ2-7	-	TRBD1	TRBV18	CASSPSQGAIYEQYF	TGTGCCAGCTCACCAAGCCAGGGGGCCATCTACGAGCAGTACTTC
TRBJ1-5	-	-	TRBV6-5	CASSTGGANQPQHF	TGTGCCAGCAGTACGGGGGGAGCCAATCAGCCCCAGCATTTT
TRBJ2-2	-	-	TRBV9	CASSASTGELFF	TGTGCCAGCAGCGCGAGCACCGGGGAGCTGTTTTTT
TRBJ2-2	once	TRBD2	TRBV5-8	CASSLASGNTGELFF	TGTGCCAGCAGCTTGGCTAGCGGGAACACCGGGGAGCTGTTTTTT
TRBJ1-2	-	-	TRBV5-1	CASSSSLFYGYTF	TGCGCCAGCAGCTCTAGCCTTTTTTATGGCTACACCTTC
TRBJ2-3	few	TRBD1	TRBV27	CASSPTLGQVHTDTQYF	TGTGCCAGCAGCCCTACCTTAGGACAGGTCCACACAGATACGCAGTATTTT
TRBJ1-1	-	-	TRBV27	CASIPTGTKFLLNTEAFF	TGTGCCAGCATCCCCACCGGGACAAAGTTTCTATTGAACACTGAAGCTTTCTTT
TRBJ2-1	few	-	TRBV30	CAWSVRRYNEQFF	TGTGCCTGGAGTGTAAGGCGGTACAATGAGCAGTTCTTC
TRBJ1-5	-	-	TRBV5-1	CASSLDGGSNQPQHF	TGCGCCAGCAGCTTGGATGGGGGCAGCAATCAGCCCCAGCATTTT
TRBJ2-6	-	-	TRBV28	CASSPQGPGANVLTF	TGTGCCAGCAGTCCCCAGGGGCCCGGGGCCAACGTCCTGACTTTC
TRBJ1-1	-	-	TRBV30	CAWSGAPLGGPPEAFF	TGTGCCTGGAGTGGCGCCCCATTAGGGGGTCCCCCTGAAGCTTTCTTT
TRBJ1-4	few	-	TRBV5-5	CASSLAWREKLFF	TGTGCCAGCAGCCTTGCTTGGAGGGAAAAACTGTTTTTT
TRBJ2-1	few	-	TRBV7-9	CASSALGTSNEQFF	TGTGCCAGCAGCGCCCTGGGCACCTCCAATGAGCAGTTCTTC
TRBJ1-2	once	TRBD1	TRBV13	CASSPRQGRYGYTF	TGTGCCAGCAGCCCCCGACAGGGGAGGTATGGCTACACCTTC
TRBJ2-2	-	TRBD2	TRBV2	CASSGLAGDRTGELFF	TGTGCCAGCAGCGGACTAGCGGGAGATCGGACCGGGGAGCTGTTTTTT
TRBJ2-6	once	TRBD1	TRBV4-2	CASSQRPRGTGAAGANVLTF	TGTGCCAGCAGCCAACGGCCCCGAGGGACAGGGGCTGCTGGGGCCAACGTCCTGACTTTC
TRBJ1-1	-	-	TRBV28	CASSLPGFGAFF	TGTGCCAGCAGTTTGCCCGGTTTCGGAGCTTTCTTT
TRBJ1-2	-	-	TRBV7-2	CASSLARANYGYTF	TGTGCCAGCAGCTTAGCCAGGGCTAACTATGGCTACACCTTC
TRBJ2-7	few	-	TRBV5-6	CASSFSTRQRSYEQYF	TGTGCCAGCAGCTTTTCCACAAGACAGAGATCCTACGAGCAGTACTTC
TRBJ1-5	-	TRBD1	TRBV6-9	CASTLDRDDQPQHF	TGTGCCAGCACCCTAGACAGGGACGATCAGCCCCAGCATTTT
TRBJ2-3	-	-	TRBV6-6	CASRDNTDTQYF	TGTGCCAGCAGGGACAACACAGATACGCAGTATTTT
TRBJ2-7	-	-	TRBV5-6	CASSTTVRYEQYF	TGTGCCAGCAGTACGACAGTCCGTTACGAGCAGTACTTC
TRBJ2-7	-	TRBD1	TRBV4-1	CASSQVTGDYEQYF	TGCGCCAGCAGCCAGGTGACAGGGGACTACGAGCAGTACTTC
TRBJ2-6	-	-	TRBV27	CASSLRSGANVLTF	TGTGCCAGCAGTTTACGTTCTGGGGCCAACGTCCTGACTTTC
TRBJ2-2	-	TRBD1	TRBV5-6	CASSPGTGAVTGELFF	TGTGCCAGCAGCCCCGGGACAGGGGCCGTCACCGGGGAGCTGTTTTTT
TRBJ2-3	-	-	TRBV23-1	CATATGASDTQYF	TGCGCCACCGCGACAGGAGCCTCAGATACGCAGTATTTT
TRBJ2-2	-	TRBD2	TRBV5-1	CASSSLAGTANTGELFF	TGCGCCAGCAGTTCCTTAGCGGGCACCGCGAACACCGGGGAGCTGTTTTTT
TRBJ1-1	-	-	TRBV2	CASSVTGPAEAFF	TGTGCCAGCAGTGTGACAGGACCAGCTGAAGCTTTCTTT
TRBJ1-5	few	TRBD1	TRBV28	CASSSTGGNNQPQHF	TGTGCCAGCAGCTCCACAGGGGGTAACAATCAGCCCCAGCATTTT
TRBJ2-2	once	-	TRBV19	CASSMDSRNTGELFF	TGTGCCAGTAGTATGGACTCGAGAAACACCGGGGAGCTGTTTTTT
TRBJ1-4	-	-	TRBV28	CASSPWTVLVTNEKLFF	TGTGCCAGCAGTCCCTGGACAGTCTTAGTAACTAATGAAAAACTGTTTTTT
TRBJ2-7	few	TRBD1	TRBV27	CASSSQGQGPSYEQYF	TGTGCCAGCAGTTCCCAGGGACAGGGGCCCTCCTACGAGCAGTACTTC